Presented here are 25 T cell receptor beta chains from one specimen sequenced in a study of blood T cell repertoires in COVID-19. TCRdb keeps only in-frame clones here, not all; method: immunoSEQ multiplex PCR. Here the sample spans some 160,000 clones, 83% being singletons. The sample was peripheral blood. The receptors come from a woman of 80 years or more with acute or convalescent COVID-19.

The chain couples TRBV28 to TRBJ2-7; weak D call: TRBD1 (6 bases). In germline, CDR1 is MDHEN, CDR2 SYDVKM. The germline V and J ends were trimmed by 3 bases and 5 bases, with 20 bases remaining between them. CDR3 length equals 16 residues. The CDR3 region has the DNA TGTGCCAGCAGTTTTATTCTTGTACAGGGATCCCACGAGCAGTACTTC. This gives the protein CASSFILVQGSHEQYF.

CDR3 DNA sequence: TGCAGCGTTGAACCCCTGAGACTAGAAATCGGCAATGAGCAGTTCTTC. Its translation is CSVEPLRLEIGNEQFF. The chain uses TRBV29-1 and TRBJ2-1; D is perhaps TRBD2 (6 bases). The CDR3 contains 16 residues. Germline CDR1 is SQVTM and CDR2 is ANQGSEA. Trimming left V 2 bases short and J 6 bases short, with 20 bases between.

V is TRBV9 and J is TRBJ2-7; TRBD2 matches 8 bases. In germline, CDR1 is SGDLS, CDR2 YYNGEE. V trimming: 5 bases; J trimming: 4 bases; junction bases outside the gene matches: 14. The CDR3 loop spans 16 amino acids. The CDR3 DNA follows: TGTGCCAGCAGTAAGGGGGGTAGCGGGATCCCTTACGAGCAGTACTTC. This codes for CASSKGGSGIPYEQYF.

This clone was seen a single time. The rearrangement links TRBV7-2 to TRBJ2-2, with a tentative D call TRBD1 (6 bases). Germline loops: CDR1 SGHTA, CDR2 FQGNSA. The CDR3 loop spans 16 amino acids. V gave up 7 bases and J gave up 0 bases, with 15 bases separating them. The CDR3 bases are TGTGCCAGCACTGAGGGGGTACCCCCGAACACCGGGGAGCTGTTTTTT. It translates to CASTEGVPPNTGELFF.

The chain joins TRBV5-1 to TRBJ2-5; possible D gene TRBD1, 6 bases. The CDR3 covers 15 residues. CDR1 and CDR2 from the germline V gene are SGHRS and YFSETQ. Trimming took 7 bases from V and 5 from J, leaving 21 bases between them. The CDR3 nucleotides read TGCGCCAGCCGGTTCTCCGGGACACAAGGGGAGACCCAGTACTTC. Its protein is CASRFSGTQGETQYF.

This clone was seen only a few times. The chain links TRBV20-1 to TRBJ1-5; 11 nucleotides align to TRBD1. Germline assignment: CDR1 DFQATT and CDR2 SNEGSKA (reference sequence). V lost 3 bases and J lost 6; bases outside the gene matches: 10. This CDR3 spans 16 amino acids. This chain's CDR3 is CSASPPGQGAGQPQHF. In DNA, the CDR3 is TGCAGTGCTAGTCCCCCCGGACAGGGGGCGGGTCAGCCCCAGCATTTT.

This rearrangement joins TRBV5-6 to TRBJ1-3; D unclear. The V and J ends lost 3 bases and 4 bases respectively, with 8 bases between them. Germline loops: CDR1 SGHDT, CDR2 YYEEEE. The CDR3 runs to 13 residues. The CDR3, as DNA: TGTGCCAGCAGCTCGCGTGCGGGAAACACCATATATTTT. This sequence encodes CASSSRAGNTIYF.

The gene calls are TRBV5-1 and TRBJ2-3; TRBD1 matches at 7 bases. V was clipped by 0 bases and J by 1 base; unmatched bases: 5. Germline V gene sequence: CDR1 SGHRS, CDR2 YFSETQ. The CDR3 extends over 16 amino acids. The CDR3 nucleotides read TGCGCCAGCAGCTTGGGAGGGGGCGCAGGCACAGATACGCAGTATTTT. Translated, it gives CASSLGGGAGTDTQYF.

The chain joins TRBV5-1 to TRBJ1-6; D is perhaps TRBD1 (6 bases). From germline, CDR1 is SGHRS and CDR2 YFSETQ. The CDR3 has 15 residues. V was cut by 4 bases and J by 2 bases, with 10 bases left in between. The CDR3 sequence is CASSREGAYNSPLHF. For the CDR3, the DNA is TGCGCCAGCAGCCGAGAGGGGGCCTATAATTCACCCCTCCACTTT.

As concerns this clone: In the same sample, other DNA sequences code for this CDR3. The CDR3 region has the DNA TGTGCCAGCAGCCCGACAGGGGACTATGGCTACACCTTC. It is translated as CASSPTGDYGYTF. The chain employs TRBV7-9 and TRBJ1-2; 8 bases match TRBD1. The length of the CDR3 is 13 residues. V shed 5 bases and J 3 bases; nucleotides not matched to a gene: 2. Germline V gene sequence: CDR1 SEHNR, CDR2 FQNEAQ (reference sequence).

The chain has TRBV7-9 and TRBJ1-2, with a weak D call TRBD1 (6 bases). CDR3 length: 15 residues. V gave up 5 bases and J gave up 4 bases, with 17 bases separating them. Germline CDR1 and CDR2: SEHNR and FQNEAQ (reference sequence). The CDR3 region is CASSVDYRVLYGYTF. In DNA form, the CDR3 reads TGTGCCAGCAGCGTAGACTACAGGGTCCTCTATGGCTACACCTTC.

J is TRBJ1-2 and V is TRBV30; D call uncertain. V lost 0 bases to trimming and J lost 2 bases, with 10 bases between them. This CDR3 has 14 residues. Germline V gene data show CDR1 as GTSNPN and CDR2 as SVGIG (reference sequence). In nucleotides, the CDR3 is TGTGCCTGGAGTGTAGGAGGATTAAACTATGGCTACACCTTC. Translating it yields CAWSVGGLNYGYTF. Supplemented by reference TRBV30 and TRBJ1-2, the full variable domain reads SQTIHQWPATLVQPVGSPLSLECTVEGTSNPNLYWYRQAAGRGLQLLFYSVGIGQISSEVPQNLSASRPQDRQFILSSKKLLLSDSGFYLCAWSVGGLNYGYTFGSGTRLTVV.

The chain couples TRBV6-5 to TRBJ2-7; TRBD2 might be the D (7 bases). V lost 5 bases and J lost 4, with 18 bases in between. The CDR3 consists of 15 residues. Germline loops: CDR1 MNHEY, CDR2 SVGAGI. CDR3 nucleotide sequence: TGTGCCAGCAGTCTAAGCGGGAACAGGGCATACGAGCAGTACTTC. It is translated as CASSLSGNRAYEQYF.

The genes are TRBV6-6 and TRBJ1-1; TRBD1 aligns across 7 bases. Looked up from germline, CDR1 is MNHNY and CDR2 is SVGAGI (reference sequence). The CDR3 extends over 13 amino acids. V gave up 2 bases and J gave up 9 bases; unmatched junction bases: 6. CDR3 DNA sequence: TGTGCCAGCAGTTACGAACCGGGACAGCAAGCTTTCTTT. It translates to CASSYEPGQQAFF.

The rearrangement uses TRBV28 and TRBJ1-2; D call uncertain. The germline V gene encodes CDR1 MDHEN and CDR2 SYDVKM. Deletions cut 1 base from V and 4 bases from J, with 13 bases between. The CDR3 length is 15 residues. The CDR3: CASSLYGNRGYGYTF. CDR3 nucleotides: TGTGCCAGCAGTTTATATGGAAACCGCGGCTATGGCTACACCTTC.

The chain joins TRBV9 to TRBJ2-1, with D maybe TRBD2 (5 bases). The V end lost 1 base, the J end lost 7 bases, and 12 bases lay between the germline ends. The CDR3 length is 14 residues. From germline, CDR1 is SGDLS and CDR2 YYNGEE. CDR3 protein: CASSVPGVRNEQFF. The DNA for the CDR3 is TGTGCCAGCAGCGTACCCGGGGTGAGGAATGAGCAGTTCTTC.

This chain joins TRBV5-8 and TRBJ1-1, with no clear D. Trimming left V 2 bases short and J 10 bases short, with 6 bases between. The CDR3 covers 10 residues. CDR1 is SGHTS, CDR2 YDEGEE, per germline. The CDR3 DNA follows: TGTGCCAGCAGCTTTGGGCGAGCTTTCTTT. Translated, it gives CASSFGRAFF. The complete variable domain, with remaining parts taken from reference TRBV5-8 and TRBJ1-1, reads EAGVTQSPTHLIKTRGQQATLRCSPISGHTSVYWYQQALGLGLQFLLWYDEGEERNRGNFPPRFSGRQFPNYSSELNVNALELEDSALYLCASSFGRAFFGQGTRLTVV.

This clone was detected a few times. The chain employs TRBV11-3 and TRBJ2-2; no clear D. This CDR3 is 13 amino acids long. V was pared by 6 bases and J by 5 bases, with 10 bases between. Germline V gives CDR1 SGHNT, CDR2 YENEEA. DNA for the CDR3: TGTGCCAGCAGTTTTGTATCGACCGGGGAGCTGTTTTTT. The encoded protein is CASSFVSTGELFF. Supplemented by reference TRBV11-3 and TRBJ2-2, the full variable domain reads EAGVVQSPRYKIIEKKQPVAFWCNPISGHNTLYWYLQNLGQGPELLIRYENEEAVDDSQLPKDRFSAERLKGVDSTLKIQPAELGDSAVYLCASSFVSTGELFFGEGSRLTVL.

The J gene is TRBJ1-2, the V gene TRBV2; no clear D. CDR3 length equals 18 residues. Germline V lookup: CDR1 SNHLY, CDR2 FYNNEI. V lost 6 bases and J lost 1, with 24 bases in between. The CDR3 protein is CASSQDSPRPSINYGYTF. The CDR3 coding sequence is TGTGCCAGCAGCCAAGACTCACCCCGGCCTTCTATTAACTATGGCTACACCTTC.

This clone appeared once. The CDR3 bases are TGTGCCAGTACGACAAGCTTCACCGGGGAGCTGTTTTTT. It codes for CASTTSFTGELFF. The chain uses TRBV19 and TRBJ2-2, with D unclear. Deletions cut 7 bases from V and 4 bases from J, with 10 bases between. The germline V gene encodes CDR1 LNHDA and CDR2 SQIVND (reference sequence). The CDR3 totals 13 residues.

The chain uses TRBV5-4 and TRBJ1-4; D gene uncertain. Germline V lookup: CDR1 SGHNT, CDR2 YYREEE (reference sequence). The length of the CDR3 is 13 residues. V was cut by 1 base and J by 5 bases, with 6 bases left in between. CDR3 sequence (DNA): TGTGCCAGCAGCTTGTGGAGAAATGAAAAACTGTTTTTT. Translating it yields CASSLWRNEKLFF.

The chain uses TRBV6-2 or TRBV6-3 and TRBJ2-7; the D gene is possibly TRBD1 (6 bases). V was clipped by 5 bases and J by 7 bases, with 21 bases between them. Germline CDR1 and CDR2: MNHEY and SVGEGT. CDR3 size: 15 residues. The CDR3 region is CASSRLLQGSREQYF. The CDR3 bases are TGTGCCAGCAGTCGCCTATTACAGGGCTCGCGGGAGCAGTACTTC.

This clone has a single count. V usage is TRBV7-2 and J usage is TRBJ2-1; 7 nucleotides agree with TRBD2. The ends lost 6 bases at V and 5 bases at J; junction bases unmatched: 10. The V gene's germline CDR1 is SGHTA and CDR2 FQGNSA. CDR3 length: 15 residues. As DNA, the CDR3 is TGTGCCAGCAGTCGCAGGCTAGCGGAGAACAATGAGCAGTTCTTC. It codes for CASSRRLAENNEQFF. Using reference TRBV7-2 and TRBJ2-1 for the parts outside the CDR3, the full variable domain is GAGVSQSPSNKVTEKGKDVELRCDPISGHTALYWYRQSLGQGLEFLIYFQGNSAPDKSGLPSDRFSAERTGGSVSTLTIQRTQQEDSAVYLCASSRRLAENNEQFFGPGTRLTVL.

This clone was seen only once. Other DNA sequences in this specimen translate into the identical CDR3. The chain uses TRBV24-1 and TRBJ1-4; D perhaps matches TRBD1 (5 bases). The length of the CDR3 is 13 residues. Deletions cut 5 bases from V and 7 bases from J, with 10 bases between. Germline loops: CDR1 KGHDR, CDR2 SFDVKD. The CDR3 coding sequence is TGTGCCACCAGTGGACCGGGGGGTGAAAAACTGTTTTTT. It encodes CATSGPGGEKLFF.

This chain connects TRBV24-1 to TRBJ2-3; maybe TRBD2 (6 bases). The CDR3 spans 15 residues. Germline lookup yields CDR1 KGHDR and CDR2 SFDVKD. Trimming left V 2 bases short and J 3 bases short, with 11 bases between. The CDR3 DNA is TGTGCCACCAGTGATTCGGGGGTTGGAACAGATACGCAGTATTTT. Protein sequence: CATSDSGVGTDTQYF.